This T cell receptor (beta chain) was sequenced for a study of shared clonotypes between healthy human individuals. This table comes from immunoSEQ multiplex PCR, and its TCRdb copy is limited to in-frame clones, with some not included. The table records more than 2 million clones, approximately 95% of them present only once. As regards this clone: Its antigen is as yet unknown.

Naive CD4+ cells were CD45RA-selected; the remaining cells were memory. Germline loops: CDR1 LGHNA, CDR2 YNFKEQ. The CDR3 runs 17 residues. The V end lost 3 bases, the J end lost 7 bases, and 19 bases lay between the germline ends. Study-wide points: In several donors, approximately 5% of naive CD4 clonotypes appeared in common. Owing to a small donor count, the genetic and exposure-history diversity represented was limited.

The clonotype originates from a man between 18 and 35 years old in good health. This rearrangement joins TRBV4-2 to TRBJ1-6; D may be TRBD1 (6 bases). The sequenced sample was naive CD4+ T cells sorted from blood. Subset indicated: CD45RA+ positively selected. CDR3 region: CASSHPTGKMGNSPLHF. The CDR3 DNA reads TGTGCCAGCAGCCATCCGACAGGCAAGATGGGGAATTCACCCCTCCACTTT.